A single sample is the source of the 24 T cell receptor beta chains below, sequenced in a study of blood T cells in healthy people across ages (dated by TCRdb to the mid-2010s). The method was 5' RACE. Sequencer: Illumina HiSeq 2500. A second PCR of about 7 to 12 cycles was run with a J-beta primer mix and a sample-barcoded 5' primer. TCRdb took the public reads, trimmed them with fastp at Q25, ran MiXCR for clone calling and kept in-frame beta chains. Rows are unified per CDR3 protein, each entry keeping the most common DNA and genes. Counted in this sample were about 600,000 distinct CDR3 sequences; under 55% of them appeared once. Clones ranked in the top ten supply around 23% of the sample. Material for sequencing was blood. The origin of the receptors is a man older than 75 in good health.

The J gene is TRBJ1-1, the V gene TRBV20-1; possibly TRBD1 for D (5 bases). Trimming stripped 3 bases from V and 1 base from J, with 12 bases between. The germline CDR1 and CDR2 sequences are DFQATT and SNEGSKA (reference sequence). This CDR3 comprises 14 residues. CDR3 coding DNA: TGCAGTGCTAGGGGACTGACAGCGAACACTGAAGCTTTCTTT. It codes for CSARGLTANTEAFF.

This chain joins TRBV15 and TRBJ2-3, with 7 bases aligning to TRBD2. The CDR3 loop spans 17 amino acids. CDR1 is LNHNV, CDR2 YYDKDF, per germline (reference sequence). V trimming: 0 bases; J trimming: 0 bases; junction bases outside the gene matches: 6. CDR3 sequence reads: CATSRDLLAASTDTQYF. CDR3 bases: TGTGCCACCAGCAGAGATCTCCTAGCGGCAAGCACAGATACGCAGTATTTT. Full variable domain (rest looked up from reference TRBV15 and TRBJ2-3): DAMVIQNPRYQVTQFGKPVTLSCSQTLNHNVMYWYQQKSSQAPKLLFHYYDKDFNNEADTPDNFQSRRPNTSFCFLDIRSPGLGDTAMYLCATSRDLLAASTDTQYFGPGTRLTVL.

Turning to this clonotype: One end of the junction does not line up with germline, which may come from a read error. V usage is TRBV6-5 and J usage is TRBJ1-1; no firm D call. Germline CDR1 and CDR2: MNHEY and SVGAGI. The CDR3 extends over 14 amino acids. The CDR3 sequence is CTSRLLLGNTEAFF. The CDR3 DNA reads TGTACCAGCAGACTCCTGCTCGGTAACACTGAAGCTTTCTTT.

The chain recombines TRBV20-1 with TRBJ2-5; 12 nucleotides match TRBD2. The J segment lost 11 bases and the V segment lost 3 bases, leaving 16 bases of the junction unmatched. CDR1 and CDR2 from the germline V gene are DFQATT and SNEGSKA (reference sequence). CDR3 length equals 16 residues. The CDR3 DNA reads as TGCAGTGCTAGGAGGTTGACTAGCGGGAGTACCAATGAGCAGTACTTC. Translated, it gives CSARRLTSGSTNEQYF.

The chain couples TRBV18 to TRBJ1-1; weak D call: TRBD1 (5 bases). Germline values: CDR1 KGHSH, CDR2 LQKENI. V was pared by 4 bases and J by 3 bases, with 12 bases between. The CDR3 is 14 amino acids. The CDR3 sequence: CASSRRASDTEAFF. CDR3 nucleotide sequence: TGTGCCAGCTCACGCAGGGCTTCGGACACTGAAGCTTTCTTT.

Here the CDR3 DNA reads TGCGCCAGCAGCCAGGGGACTAGCGGGAGTGTCTACGAGCAGTACTTC. Protein: CASSQGTSGSVYEQYF. This chain uses TRBV4-3 with TRBJ2-7; 14 bases fit TRBD2. CDR3 size: 16 residues. Germline V CDR1 and CDR2: LGHNA, YSLEER. V lost 3 bases to trimming and J lost 3 bases; unmatched junction nucleotides: 4.

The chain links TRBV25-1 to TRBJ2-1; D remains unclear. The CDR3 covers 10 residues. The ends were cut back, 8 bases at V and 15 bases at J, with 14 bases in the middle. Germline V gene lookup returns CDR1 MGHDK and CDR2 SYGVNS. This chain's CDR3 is CASGDSLGFF. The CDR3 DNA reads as TGTGCCAGCGGCGACTCTCTGGGGTTCTTC.

The CDR3 nucleotides read TGTGCCAGCAGCGTAGAGGCACAGGGGATCACTGAAGCTTTCTTT. Amino acids: CASSVEAQGITEAFF. The rearrangement links TRBV9 to TRBJ1-1; TRBD1 aligns across 7 bases. CDR3 length: 15 amino acids. Germline lookup yields CDR1 SGDLS and CDR2 YYNGEE. The J segment lost 4 bases and the V segment lost 0 bases, leaving 6 bases of the junction unmatched.

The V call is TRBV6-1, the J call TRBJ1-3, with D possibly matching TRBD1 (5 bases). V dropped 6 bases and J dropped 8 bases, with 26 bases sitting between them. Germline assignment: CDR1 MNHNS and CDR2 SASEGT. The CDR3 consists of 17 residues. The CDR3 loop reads CASSLGTTPVVRDTIYF. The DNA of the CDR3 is TGTGCCAGCAGCCTTGGGACCACGCCGGTCGTCCGGGACACCATATATTTT.

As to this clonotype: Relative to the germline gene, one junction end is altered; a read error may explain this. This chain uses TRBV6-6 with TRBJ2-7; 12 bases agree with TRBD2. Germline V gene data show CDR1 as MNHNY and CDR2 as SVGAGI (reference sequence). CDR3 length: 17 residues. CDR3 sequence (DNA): TGTGCCAGCAGCTACTCACTAGCGGGAGGCATTACCTACGGGCAGTACTTC. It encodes CASSYSLAGGITYGQYF.

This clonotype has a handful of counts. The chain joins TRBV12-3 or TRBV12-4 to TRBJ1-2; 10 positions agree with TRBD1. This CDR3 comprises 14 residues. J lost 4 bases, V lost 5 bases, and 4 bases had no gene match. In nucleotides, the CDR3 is TGTGCCAGCAGTGGACAGGGGGAGGTCTATGGCTACACCTTC. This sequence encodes CASSGQGEVYGYTF.

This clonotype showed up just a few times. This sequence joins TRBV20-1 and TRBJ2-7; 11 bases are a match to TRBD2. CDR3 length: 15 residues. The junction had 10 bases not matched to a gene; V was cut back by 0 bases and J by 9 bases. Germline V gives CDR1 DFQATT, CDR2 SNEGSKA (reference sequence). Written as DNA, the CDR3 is TGCAGTGCTAGAGATATGGCGGGACTAGCGGTCGGGCAGTACTTC. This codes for CSARDMAGLAVGQYF.

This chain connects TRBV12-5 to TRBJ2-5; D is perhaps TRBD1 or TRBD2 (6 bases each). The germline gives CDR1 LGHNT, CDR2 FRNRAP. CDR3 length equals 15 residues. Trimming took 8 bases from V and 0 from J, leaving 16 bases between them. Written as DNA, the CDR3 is TGTGCTAGTACTCGCGGGACACTGGACCAAGAGACCCAGTACTTC. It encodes CASTRGTLDQETQYF.

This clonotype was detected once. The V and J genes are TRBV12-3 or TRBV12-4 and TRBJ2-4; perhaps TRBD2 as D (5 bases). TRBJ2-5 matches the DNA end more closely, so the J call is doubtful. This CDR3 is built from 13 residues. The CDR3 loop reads CASKPEGVETQYF. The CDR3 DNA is TGTGCCAGCAAACCCGAGGGAGTGGAGACCCAGTACTTC.

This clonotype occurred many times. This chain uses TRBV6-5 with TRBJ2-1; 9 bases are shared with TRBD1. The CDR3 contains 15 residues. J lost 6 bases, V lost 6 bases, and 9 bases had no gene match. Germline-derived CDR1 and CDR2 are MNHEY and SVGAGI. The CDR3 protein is CASRRDREGGNEQFF. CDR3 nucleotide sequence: TGTGCCAGCAGGCGGGACAGGGAGGGGGGCAATGAGCAGTTCTTC.

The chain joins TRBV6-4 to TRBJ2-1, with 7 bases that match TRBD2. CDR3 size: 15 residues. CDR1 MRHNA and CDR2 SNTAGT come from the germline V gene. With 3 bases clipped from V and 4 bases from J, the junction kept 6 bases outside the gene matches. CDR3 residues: CASSEQAGTYNEQFF. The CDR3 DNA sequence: TGTGCCAGCAGTGAACAAGCGGGAACTTACAATGAGCAGTTCTTC.

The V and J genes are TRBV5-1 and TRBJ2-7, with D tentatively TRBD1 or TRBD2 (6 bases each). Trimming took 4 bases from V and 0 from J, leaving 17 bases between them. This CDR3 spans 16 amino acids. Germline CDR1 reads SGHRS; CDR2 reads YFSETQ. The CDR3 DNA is TGCGCCAGCAGCCCAGGGGACTCTAGGAGCTCCTACGAGCAGTACTTC. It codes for CASSPGDSRSSYEQYF.

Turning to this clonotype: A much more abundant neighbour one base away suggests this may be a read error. The CDR3 sequence is CAGSYSIPEQFF. In nucleotides, the CDR3 is TGTGCCGGCAGTTACTCGATCCCAGAGCAGTTCTTC. The J gene is TRBJ2-1, the V gene TRBV6-6; no reliable D call. The CDR3 has 12 residues. CDR1 MNHNY and CDR2 SVGAGI come from the germline V gene (reference sequence).

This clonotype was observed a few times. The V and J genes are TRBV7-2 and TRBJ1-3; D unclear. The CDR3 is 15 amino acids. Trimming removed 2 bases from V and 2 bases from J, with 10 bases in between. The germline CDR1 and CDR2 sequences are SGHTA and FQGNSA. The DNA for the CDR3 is TGTGCCAGCAGCTTAACGTACGACCCTGGAAACACCATATATTTT. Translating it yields CASSLTYDPGNTIYF.

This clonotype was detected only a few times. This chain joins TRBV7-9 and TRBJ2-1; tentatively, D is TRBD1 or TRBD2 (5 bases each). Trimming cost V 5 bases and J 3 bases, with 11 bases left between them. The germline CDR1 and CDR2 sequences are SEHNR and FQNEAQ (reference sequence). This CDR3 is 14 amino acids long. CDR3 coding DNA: TGTGCCAGCAGCGGGGGAATAGGCTACAATGAGCAGTTCTTC. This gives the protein CASSGGIGYNEQFF.

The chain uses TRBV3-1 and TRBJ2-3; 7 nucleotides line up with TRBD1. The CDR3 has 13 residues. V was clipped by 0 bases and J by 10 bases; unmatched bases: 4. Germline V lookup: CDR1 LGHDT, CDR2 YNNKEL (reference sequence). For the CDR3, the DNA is TGTGCCAGCAGCCAAGATTCCCAGGGGGCGCAGTATTTT. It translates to CASSQDSQGAQYF.

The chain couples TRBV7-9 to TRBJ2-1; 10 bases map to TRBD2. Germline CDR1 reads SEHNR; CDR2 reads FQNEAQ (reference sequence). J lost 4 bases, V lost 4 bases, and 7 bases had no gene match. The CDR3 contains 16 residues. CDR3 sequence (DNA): TGTGCCAGCAGCTCCCTCCGAGCGGGAGGGTACAATGAGCAGTTCTTC. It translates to CASSSLRAGGYNEQFF.

In DNA, the CDR3 is TGCAGTGCTAGGAAAATGGGCTACAATGAGCAGTTCTTC. Translating it yields CSARKMGYNEQFF. The chain uses TRBV20-1 and TRBJ2-1; D is unresolved. Trimming removed 3 bases at V and 3 bases at J, with 9 bases between. The CDR3 has 13 amino acids. Germline-derived CDR1 and CDR2 are DFQATT and SNEGSKA (reference sequence).

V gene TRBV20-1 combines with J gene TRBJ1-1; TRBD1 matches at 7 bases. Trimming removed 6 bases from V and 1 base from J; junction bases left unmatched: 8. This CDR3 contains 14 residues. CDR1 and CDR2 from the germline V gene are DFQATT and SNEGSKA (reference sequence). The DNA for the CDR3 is TGCAGTGCCCAAGGACAGGCCCCGAACACTGAAGCTTTCTTT. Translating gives CSAQGQAPNTEAFF.